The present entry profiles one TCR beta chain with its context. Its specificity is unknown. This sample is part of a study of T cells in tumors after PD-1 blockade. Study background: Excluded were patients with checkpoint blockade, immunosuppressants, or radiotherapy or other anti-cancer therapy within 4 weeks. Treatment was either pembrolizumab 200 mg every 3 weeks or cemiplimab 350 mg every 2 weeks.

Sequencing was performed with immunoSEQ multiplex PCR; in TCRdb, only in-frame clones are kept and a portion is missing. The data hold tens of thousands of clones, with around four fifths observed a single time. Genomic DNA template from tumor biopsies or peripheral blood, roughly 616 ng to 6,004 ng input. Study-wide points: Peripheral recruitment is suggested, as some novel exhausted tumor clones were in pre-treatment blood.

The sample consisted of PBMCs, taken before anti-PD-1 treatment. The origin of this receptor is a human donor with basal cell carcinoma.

The CDR3 region has the DNA TGTGCCAGCAGTAGCAGTTCCTACGAGCAGTACTTC. It specifies CASSSSSYEQYF. J is TRBJ2-7 and V is TRBV6-2 or TRBV6-3; unclear D gene. The V gene's germline CDR1 is MNHEY and CDR2 SVGEGT. The V gene lost 5 bases and the J gene lost 1 base, with 6 bases spanning the gap. This CDR3 contains 12 residues.